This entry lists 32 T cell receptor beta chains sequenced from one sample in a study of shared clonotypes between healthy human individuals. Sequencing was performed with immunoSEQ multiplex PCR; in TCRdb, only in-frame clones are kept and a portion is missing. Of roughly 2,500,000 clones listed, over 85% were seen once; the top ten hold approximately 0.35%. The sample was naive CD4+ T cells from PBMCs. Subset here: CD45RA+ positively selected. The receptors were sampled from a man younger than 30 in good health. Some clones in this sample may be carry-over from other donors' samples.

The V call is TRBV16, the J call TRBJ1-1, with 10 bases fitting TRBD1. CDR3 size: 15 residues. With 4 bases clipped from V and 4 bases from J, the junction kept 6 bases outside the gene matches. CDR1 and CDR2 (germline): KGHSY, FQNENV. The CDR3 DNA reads TGTGCCAGCAGCCCCAGTGGGACAGGGGCCACTGAAGCTTTCTTT. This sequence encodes CASSPSGTGATEAFF.

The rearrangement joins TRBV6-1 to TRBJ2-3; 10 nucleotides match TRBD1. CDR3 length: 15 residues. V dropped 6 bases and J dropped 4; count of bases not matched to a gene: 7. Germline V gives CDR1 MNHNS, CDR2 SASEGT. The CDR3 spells CASRVPGTGADTQYF. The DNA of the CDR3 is TGTGCCAGCAGGGTCCCCGGGACAGGGGCAGATACGCAGTATTTT.

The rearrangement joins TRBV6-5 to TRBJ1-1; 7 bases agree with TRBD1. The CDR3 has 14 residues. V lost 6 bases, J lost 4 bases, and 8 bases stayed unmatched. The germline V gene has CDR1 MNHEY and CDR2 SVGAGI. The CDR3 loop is CASRTGDLGTEAFF. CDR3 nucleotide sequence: TGTGCCAGCAGAACAGGGGATTTGGGCACTGAAGCTTTCTTT.

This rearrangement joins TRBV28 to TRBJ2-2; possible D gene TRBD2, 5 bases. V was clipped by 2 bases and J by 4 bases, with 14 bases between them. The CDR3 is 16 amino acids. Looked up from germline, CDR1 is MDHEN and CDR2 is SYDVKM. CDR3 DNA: TGTGCCAGCAGTTTAGGCCGGGGTAGCGTCACCGGGGAGCTGTTTTTT. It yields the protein CASSLGRGSVTGELFF.

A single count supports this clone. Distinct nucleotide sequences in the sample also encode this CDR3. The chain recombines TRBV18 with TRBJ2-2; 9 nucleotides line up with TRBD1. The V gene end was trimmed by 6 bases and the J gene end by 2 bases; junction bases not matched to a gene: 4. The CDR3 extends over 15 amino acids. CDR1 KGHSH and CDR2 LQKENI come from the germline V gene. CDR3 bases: TGTGCCAGCTCGCGGGGACAGGGCAACACCGGGGAGCTGTTTTTT. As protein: CASSRGQGNTGELFF.

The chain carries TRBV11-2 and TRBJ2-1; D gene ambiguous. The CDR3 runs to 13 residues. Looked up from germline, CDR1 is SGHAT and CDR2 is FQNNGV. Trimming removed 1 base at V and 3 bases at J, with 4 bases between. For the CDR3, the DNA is TGTGCCAGCAGCTTAGCAAACTACAATGAGCAGTTCTTC. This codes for CASSLANYNEQFF.

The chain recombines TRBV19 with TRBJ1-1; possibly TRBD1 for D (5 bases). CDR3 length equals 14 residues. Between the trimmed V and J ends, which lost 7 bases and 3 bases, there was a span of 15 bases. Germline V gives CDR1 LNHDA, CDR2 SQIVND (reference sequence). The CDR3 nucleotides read TGTGCCAGTACCACCGACAGTAGGTACACTGAAGCTTTCTTT. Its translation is CASTTDSRYTEAFF.

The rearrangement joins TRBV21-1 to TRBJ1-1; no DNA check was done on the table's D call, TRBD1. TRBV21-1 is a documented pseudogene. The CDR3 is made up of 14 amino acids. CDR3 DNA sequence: TGTGCCAGCAGCTCAGGAACAGGGGGGACTGAAGCTTTCTTT. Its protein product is CASSSGTGGTEAFF.

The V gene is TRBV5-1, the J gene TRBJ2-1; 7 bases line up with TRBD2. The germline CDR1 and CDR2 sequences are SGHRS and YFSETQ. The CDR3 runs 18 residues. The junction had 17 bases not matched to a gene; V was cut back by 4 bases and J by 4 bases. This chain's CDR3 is CASSRGLTGGSSYNEQFF. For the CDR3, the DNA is TGCGCCAGCAGCCGGGGACTAACGGGAGGTTCTTCTTACAATGAGCAGTTCTTC. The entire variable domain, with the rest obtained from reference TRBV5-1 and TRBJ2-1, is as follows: KAGVTQTPRYLIKTRGQQVTLSCSPISGHRSVSWYQQTPGQGLQFLFEYFSETQRNKGNFPGRFSGRQFSNSRSEMNVSTLELGDSALYLCASSRGLTGGSSYNEQFFGPGTRLTVL.

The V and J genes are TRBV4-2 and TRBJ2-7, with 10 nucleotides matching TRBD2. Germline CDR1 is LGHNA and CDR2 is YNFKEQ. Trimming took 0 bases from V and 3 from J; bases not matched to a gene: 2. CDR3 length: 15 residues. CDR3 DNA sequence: TGTGCCAGCAGCCAAGACTGGACTAGCGGCTACGAGCAGTACTTC. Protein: CASSQDWTSGYEQYF.

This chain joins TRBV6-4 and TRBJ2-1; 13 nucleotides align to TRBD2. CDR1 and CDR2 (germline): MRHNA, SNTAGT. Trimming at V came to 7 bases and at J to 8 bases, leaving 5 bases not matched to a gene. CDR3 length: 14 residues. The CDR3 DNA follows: TGTGCCAGCACTAAACTAGCGGGAGGGGATGAGCAGTTCTTC. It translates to CASTKLAGGDEQFF.

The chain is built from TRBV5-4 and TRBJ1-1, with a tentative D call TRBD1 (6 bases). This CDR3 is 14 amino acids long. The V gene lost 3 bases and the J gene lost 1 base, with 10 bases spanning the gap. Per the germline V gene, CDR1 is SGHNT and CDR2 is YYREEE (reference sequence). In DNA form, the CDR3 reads TGTGCCAGCAGCTCTAAGACAGGGAACACTGAAGCTTTCTTT. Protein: CASSSKTGNTEAFF.

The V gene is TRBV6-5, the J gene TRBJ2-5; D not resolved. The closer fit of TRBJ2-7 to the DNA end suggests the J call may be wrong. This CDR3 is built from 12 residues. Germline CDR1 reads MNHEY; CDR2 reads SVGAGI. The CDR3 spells CASMGIYSEQYF. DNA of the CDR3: TGTGCCAGCATGGGGATCTATAGCGAGCAGTACTTC.

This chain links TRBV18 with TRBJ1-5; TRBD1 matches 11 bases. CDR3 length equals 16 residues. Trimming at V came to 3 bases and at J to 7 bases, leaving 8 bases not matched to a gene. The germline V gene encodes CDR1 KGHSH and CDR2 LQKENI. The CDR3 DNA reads TGTGCCAGCTCACCGGGGACAGGGGGTGGTGTGCAGCCCCAGCATTTT. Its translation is CASSPGTGGGVQPQHF.

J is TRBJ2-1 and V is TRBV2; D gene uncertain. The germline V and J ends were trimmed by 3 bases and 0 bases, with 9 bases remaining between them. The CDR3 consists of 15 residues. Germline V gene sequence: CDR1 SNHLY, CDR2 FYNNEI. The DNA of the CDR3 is TGTGCCAGCAGTGAGTTTGAGAGCTCCTACAATGAGCAGTTCTTC. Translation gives CASSEFESSYNEQFF. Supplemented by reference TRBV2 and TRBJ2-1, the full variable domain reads EPEVTQTPSHQVTQMGQEVILRCVPISNHLYFYWYRQILGQKVEFLVSFYNNEISEKSEIFDDQFSVERPDGSNFTLKIRSTKLEDSAMYFCASSEFESSYNEQFFGPGTRLTVL.

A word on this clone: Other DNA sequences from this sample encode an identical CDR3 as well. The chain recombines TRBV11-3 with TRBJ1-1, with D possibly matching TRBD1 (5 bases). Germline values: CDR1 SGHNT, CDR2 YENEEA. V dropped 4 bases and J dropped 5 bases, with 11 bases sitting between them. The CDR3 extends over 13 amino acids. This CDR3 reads CASSWGGGTEAFF. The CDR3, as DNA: TGTGCCAGCAGCTGGGGTGGGGGTACTGAAGCTTTCTTT.

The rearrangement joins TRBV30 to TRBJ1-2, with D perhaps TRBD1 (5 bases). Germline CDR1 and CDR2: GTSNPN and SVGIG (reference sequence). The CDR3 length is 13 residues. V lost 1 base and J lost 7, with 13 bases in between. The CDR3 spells CAWSALRGRGYTF. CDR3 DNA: TGTGCCTGGAGTGCCCTGAGGGGTCGTGGCTACACCTTC. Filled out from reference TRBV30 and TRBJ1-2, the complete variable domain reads SQTIHQWPATLVQPVGSPLSLECTVEGTSNPNLYWYRQAAGRGLQLLFYSVGIGQISSEVPQNLSASRPQDRQFILSSKKLLLSDSGFYLCAWSALRGRGYTFGSGTRLTVV.

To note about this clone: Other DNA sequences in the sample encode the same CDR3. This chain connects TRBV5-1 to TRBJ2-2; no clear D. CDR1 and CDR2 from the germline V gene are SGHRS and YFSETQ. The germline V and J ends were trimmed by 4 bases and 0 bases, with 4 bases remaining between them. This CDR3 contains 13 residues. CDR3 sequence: CASSRPNTGELFF. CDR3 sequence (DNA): TGCGCCAGCAGCCGGCCGAACACCGGGGAGCTGTTTTTT.

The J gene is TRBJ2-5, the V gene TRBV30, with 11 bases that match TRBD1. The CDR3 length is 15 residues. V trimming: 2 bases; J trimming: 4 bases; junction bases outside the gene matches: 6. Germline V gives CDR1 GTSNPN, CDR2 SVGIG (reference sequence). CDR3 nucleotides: TGTGCCTGGAGTACTGGACAGGGGGCTGGAGAGACCCAGTACTTC. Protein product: CAWSTGQGAGETQYF.

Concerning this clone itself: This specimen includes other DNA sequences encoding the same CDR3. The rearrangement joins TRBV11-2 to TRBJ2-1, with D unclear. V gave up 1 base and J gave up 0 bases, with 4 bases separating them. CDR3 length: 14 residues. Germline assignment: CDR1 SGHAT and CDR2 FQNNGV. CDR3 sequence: CASSLGSSYNEQFF. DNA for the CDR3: TGTGCCAGCAGCTTAGGCAGCTCCTACAATGAGCAGTTCTTC. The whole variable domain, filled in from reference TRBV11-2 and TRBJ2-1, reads EAGVAQSPRYKIIEKRQSVAFWCNPISGHATLYWYQQILGQGPKLLIQFQNNGVVDDSQLPKDRFSAERLKGVDSTLKIQPAKLEDSAVYLCASSLGSSYNEQFFGPGTRLTVL.

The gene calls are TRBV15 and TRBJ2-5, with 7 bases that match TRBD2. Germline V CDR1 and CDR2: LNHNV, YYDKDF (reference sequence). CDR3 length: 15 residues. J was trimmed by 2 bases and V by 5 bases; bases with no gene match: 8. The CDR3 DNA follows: TGTGCCACCAGCCCCAGGGAGGGCGCACAAGAGACCCAGTACTTC. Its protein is CATSPREGAQETQYF.

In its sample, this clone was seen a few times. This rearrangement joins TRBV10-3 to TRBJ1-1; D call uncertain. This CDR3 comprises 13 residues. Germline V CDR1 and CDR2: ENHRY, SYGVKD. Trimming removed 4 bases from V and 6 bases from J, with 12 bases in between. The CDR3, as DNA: TGTGCCATCAGTGGACCCCTTCGGCCTGAAGCTTTCTTT. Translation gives CAISGPLRPEAFF.

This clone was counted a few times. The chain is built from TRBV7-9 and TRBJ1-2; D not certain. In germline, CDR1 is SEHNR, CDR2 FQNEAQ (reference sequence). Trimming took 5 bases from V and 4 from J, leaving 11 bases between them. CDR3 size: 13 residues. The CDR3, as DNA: TGTGCCAGCAGCCCGCTTGGTTTCTATGGCTACACCTTC. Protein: CASSPLGFYGYTF. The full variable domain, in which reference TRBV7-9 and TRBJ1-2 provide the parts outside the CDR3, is DTGVSQNPRHKITKRGQNVTFRCDPISEHNRLYWYRQTLGQGPEFLTYFQNEAQLEKSRLLSDRFSAERPKGSFSTLEIQRTEQGDSAMYLCASSPLGFYGYTFGSGTRLTVV.

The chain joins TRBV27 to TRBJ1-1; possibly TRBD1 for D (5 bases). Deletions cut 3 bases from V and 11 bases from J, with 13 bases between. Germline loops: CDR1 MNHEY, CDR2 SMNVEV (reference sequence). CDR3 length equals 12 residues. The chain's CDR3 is CASSLGQGTAFF. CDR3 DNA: TGTGCCAGCAGTTTGGGGCAGGGAACGGCTTTCTTT.

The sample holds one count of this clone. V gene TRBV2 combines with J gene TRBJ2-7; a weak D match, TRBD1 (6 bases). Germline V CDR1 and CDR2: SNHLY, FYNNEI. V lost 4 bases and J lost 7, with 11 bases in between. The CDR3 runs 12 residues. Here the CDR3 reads CASSGTAVEQYF. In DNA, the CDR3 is TGTGCCAGCAGTGGGACAGCTGTAGAGCAGTACTTC.

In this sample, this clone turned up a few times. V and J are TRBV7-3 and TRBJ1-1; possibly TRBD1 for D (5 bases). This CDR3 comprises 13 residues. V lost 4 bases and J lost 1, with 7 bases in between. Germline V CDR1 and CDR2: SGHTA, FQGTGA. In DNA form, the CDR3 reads TGTGCCAGCAGCTATACAGGGAACACTGAAGCTTTCTTT. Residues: CASSYTGNTEAFF.

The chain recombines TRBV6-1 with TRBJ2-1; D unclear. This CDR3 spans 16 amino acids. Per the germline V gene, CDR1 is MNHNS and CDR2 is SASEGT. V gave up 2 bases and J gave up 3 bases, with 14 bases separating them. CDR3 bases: TGTGCCAGCAGTGAAAATAGTTTTGGGTACTACAATGAGCAGTTCTTC. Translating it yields CASSENSFGYYNEQFF.

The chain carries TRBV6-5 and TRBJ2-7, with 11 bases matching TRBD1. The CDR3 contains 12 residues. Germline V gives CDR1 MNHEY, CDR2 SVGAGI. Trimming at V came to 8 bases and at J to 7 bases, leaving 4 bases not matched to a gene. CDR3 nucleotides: TGTGCCAGCGTGGGACAGGGGGGGGAGCAGTACTTC. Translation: CASVGQGGEQYF.

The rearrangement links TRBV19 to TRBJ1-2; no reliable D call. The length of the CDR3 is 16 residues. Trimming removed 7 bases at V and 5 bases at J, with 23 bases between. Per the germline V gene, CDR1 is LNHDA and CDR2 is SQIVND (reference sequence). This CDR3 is CASTPTATQPLYGYTF. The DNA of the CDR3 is TGTGCCAGTACCCCCACAGCGACCCAGCCTTTGTATGGCTACACCTTC.

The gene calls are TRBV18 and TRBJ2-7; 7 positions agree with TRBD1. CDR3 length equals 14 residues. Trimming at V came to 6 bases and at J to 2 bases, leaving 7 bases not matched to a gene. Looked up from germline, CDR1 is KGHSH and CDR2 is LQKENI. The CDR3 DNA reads TGTGCCAGCTCCCCAGGGGGACAACCCTACGAGCAGTACTTC. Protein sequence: CASSPGGQPYEQYF.

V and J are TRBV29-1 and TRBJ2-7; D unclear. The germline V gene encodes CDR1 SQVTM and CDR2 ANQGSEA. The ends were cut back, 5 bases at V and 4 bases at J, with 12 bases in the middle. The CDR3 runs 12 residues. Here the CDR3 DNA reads TGCAGCGTTATGAACCTTCCTTACGAGCAGTACTTC. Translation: CSVMNLPYEQYF.

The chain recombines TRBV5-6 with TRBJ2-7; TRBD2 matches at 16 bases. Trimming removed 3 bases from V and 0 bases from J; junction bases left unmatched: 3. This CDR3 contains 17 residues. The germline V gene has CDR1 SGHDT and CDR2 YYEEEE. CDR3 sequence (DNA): TGTGCCAGCAGCTCAGGGACTAGCGGGAGGGCCTCCTACGAGCAGTACTTC. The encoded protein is CASSSGTSGRASYEQYF.